The count of the clone carrying this T cell receptor beta chain is one. Its target is not known. The data are from a study of T cell repertoires in cytomegalovirus infection. TCRdb analysed the reads with MiXCR anew, one entry per CDR3 protein. The sample has about 570,000 distinct CDR3 sequences; over 35% are singletons. The V gene lost 4 bases and the J gene lost 5 bases, with 14 bases spanning the gap. Germline CDR1 reads SGHVT; CDR2 reads SQSDAQ. This CDR3 contains 14 residues. The chain uses TRBV7-4 and TRBJ1-1; a possible D gene is TRBD1 (6 bases). This specimen consisted of cultured PBMCs, obtained from culture after CMV antigen stimulation. The TCR comes from a human donor in good health (CMV status not recorded). Some clones in this sample may be carry-over from other donors' samples. CDR3 bases: TGTGCCAGCAGCTACAGGGAGGAGAGTACTGAAGCTTTCTTT. This translates into CASSYREESTEAFF.